The 22 T cell receptor beta chains in this list originate from one sample, sequenced in a study of OX40 agonist ivuxolimab in advanced cancers. Profiling relied on immunoSEQ multiplex PCR, and the TCRdb table lists in-frame clones only, not all of them. The data hold tens of thousands of clones, with around four fifths observed a single time. The sample consisted of CD4+ or CD8+ T cells sorted from blood, taken in a trial of the OX40 agonist ivuxolimab. The receptors derive from an adult with an advanced solid tumor such as melanoma, head and neck, liver or kidney cancer.

This chain links TRBV11-2 with TRBJ1-6, with 9 positions matching TRBD1. The CDR3 has 13 residues. V lost 4 bases to trimming and J lost 11 bases; unmatched junction nucleotides: 3. Germline V lookup: CDR1 SGHAT, CDR2 FQNNGV. The CDR3 bases are TGTGCCAGCAGCTCGGACAGGGGAACACCCCTCCACTTT. Its protein product is CASSSDRGTPLHF.

The rearrangement joins TRBV7-6 to TRBJ2-2; D unresolved. Trimming pared 2 bases from V and 7 bases from J, leaving 5 bases between. The length of the CDR3 is 12 residues. Looked up from germline, CDR1 is SGHVS and CDR2 is FNYEAQ. CDR3 region: CASSLQIGELFF. The CDR3 nucleotides are TGTGCCAGCAGCTTACAGATCGGGGAGCTGTTTTTT.

V gene TRBV28 combines with J gene TRBJ2-7; 10 bases match TRBD1. Unmatched junction bases numbered 4, after V lost 9 bases and J lost 2 bases. The CDR3 is made up of 13 amino acids. Germline V gives CDR1 MDHEN, CDR2 SYDVKM. CDR3 region: CASGQGGTYEQYF. Here the CDR3 DNA reads TGTGCCAGTGGACAGGGGGGCACCTACGAGCAGTACTTC.

The V and J genes are TRBV5-8 and TRBJ1-5, with 9 bases fitting TRBD1. In germline, CDR1 is SGHTS, CDR2 YDEGEE. CDR3 length: 14 residues. After removal of 4 bases from V and 4 bases from J, the junction contained 3 bases not matched to a gene. This CDR3 reads CASSQDRGNQPQHF. In DNA, the CDR3 is TGTGCCAGCAGCCAAGACAGGGGGAATCAGCCCCAGCATTTT.

This clone is a singleton in its sample. V and J are TRBV5-4 and TRBJ1-2; D unclear. The CDR3 has 13 residues. V lost 4 bases, J lost 4 bases, and 11 bases lay in between. CDR1 is SGHNT, CDR2 YYREEE, per germline (reference sequence). The CDR3 loop is CASSRTQSYGYTF. DNA of the CDR3: TGTGCCAGCAGCCGGACTCAGTCCTATGGCTACACCTTC. Complete variable domain (other parts from reference TRBV5-4 and TRBJ1-2): ETGVTQSPTHLIKTRGQQVTLRCSSQSGHNTVSWYQQALGQGPQFIFQYYREEENGRGNFPPRFSGLQFPNYSSELNVNALELDDSALYLCASSRTQSYGYTFGSGTRLTVV.

With respect to this clone: In the same sample, other DNA sequences code for this CDR3. The gene calls are TRBV20-1 and TRBJ1-2; D gene unclear. The CDR3 has 11 amino acids. V lost 3 bases, J lost 4 bases, and 6 bases lay in between. Germline CDR1 and CDR2: DFQATT and SNEGSKA (reference sequence). This chain's CDR3 is CSARHSYGYTF. CDR3 sequence (DNA): TGCAGTGCTAGGCACAGCTATGGCTACACCTTC.

The gene calls are TRBV6-1 and TRBJ1-6; D ambiguous. V lost 4 bases and J lost 7, with 14 bases in between. The CDR3 totals 15 residues. Germline loops: CDR1 MNHNS, CDR2 SASEGT. Here the CDR3 reads CASSVQPGLNSPLHF. Here the CDR3 DNA reads TGTGCCAGCAGTGTTCAACCGGGTCTCAATTCACCCCTCCACTTT.

V and J are TRBV4-2 and TRBJ1-2; 9 nucleotides align to TRBD1. Looked up from germline, CDR1 is LGHNA and CDR2 is YNFKEQ. J lost 3 bases, V lost 1 base, and 3 bases had no gene match. This CDR3 contains 15 residues. CDR3 nucleotide sequence: TGTGCCAGCAGCCAAGGGGGACAGGGAGACTATGGCTACACCTTC. Its protein product is CASSQGGQGDYGYTF.

The rearrangement joins TRBV19 to TRBJ1-5, with D possibly TRBD1 on 6 matching bases. Trimming took 1 base from V and 0 from J, leaving 7 bases between them. Germline lookup yields CDR1 LNHDA and CDR2 SQIVND (reference sequence). This CDR3 region has 15 residues. CDR3 sequence reads: CASSIGQDSNQPQHF. In DNA form, the CDR3 reads TGTGCCAGTAGTATAGGACAGGATAGCAATCAGCCCCAGCATTTT. Full variable domain (missing parts from reference TRBV19 and TRBJ1-5): DGGITQSPKYLFRKEGQNVTLSCEQNLNHDAMYWYRQDPGQGLRLIYYSQIVNDFQKGDIAEGYSVSREKKESFPLTVTSAQKNPTAFYLCASSIGQDSNQPQHFGDGTRLSIL.

The chain employs TRBV11-2 and TRBJ2-7, with 7 bases matching TRBD2. Trimming removed 4 bases from V and 3 bases from J; junction bases left unmatched: 12. Per the germline V gene, CDR1 is SGHAT and CDR2 is FQNNGV. The CDR3 consists of 16 residues. The CDR3 spells CASSSVGRLAGYEQYF. The DNA of the CDR3 is TGTGCCAGCAGCTCGGTGGGTCGACTAGCCGGCTACGAGCAGTACTTC.

The chain uses TRBV28 and TRBJ1-4, with unresolved D. Germline loops: CDR1 MDHEN, CDR2 SYDVKM. The CDR3 covers 14 residues. V dropped 6 bases and J dropped 0 bases, with 8 bases sitting between them. The CDR3 here is CASSTHATNEKLFF. The CDR3 DNA follows: TGTGCCAGCAGCACTCATGCAACTAATGAAAAACTGTTTTTT.

The CDR3 bases are TGTGCCAGCAGACGTGGGTCGGGAACTTCCCTTACGGGTTCCTATAATTCACCCCTCCACTTT. Translating gives CASRRGSGTSLTGSYNSPLHF. The chain uses TRBV2 and TRBJ1-6, with D unclear. V was clipped by 6 bases and J by 1 base, with 28 bases between them. This CDR3 contains 21 residues. The germline gives CDR1 SNHLY, CDR2 FYNNEI.

The CDR3 DNA follows: TGTGCCAGCAGCTTAACCGGGACTCCCGCTAACTATGGCTACACCTTC. Amino acids: CASSLTGTPANYGYTF. The J gene is TRBJ1-2, the V gene TRBV5-4, with a possible D match to TRBD1 (5 bases). The CDR3 runs 16 residues. V gave up 2 bases and J gave up 0 bases, with 14 bases separating them. Germline V gene lookup returns CDR1 SGHNT and CDR2 YYREEE (reference sequence).

The chain uses TRBV27 and TRBJ1-2; D call uncertain. CDR1 and CDR2 from the germline V gene are MNHEY and SMNVEV (reference sequence). The V end was cut by 5 bases, the J end by 8 bases, with 18 bases between. This CDR3 region has 14 residues. In DNA, the CDR3 is TGTGCCAGCAGTGCGTCACCGGGTTTACGCGGCTACACCTTC. Amino acids: CASSASPGLRGYTF.

V is TRBV7-9 and J is TRBJ1-1, with a weak D call TRBD1 (5 bases). V gave up 8 bases and J gave up 5 bases, with 18 bases separating them. From germline, CDR1 is SEHNR and CDR2 FQNEAQ (reference sequence). There are 14 residues in the CDR3. DNA of the CDR3: TGTGCCAGCTTTGGGGCGATGATTGAGACTGAAGCTTTCTTT. Translated: CASFGAMIETEAFF.

The chain joins TRBV7-3 to TRBJ2-3; D gene ambiguous. CDR3 length equals 15 residues. In germline, CDR1 is SGHTA, CDR2 FQGTGA. With 5 bases removed from V and 1 base from J, the gap between germline ends came to 13 bases. The CDR3 DNA reads TGTGCCAGCAGCCCCACCTCGTCCGGCACAGATACGCAGTATTTT. The encoded protein is CASSPTSSGTDTQYF. Using reference TRBV7-3 and TRBJ2-3 for the parts outside the CDR3, the full variable domain is GAGVSQTPSNKVTEKGKYVELRCDPISGHTALYWYRQSLGQGPEFLIYFQGTGAADDSGLPNDRFFAVRPEGSVSTLKIQRTERGDSAVYLCASSPTSSGTDTQYFGPGTRLTVL.

V and J are TRBV9 and TRBJ2-5; D might be TRBD1 (5 bases). With the DNA end fitting TRBJ2-7 better, the J assignment may be wrong. CDR1 is SGDLS and CDR2 is YYNGEE in the germline V gene. The CDR3 is 16 amino acids. The CDR3 sequence: CASSVGALTNSYEQYF. The CDR3 DNA reads as TGTGCCAGCAGCGTTGGGGCTCTAACAAACTCCTACGAGCAGTACTTC.

This clone was observed once. One junction end disagrees with the germline gene, perhaps due to a read error. Other DNA sequences of this sample code for an identical CDR3. The rearrangement links TRBV18 to TRBJ1-2; D unresolved. Germline CDR1 KGHSH, CDR2 LQKENI. The CDR3 covers 15 residues. The CDR3 is CASSLDPTGNYGYTF. CDR3 coding DNA: TGTGCCAGCTCACTGGACCCTACGGGAAACTATGGTTACACCTTC.

V and J are TRBV5-8 and TRBJ2-3, with a possible D match to TRBD2 (5 bases). This CDR3 contains 15 residues. Deletions cut 7 bases from V and 2 bases from J, with 17 bases between. Germline V lookup: CDR1 SGHTS, CDR2 YDEGEE. DNA for the CDR3: TGTGCCAGCTCGCCTTTGGGAGTAAACACAGATACGCAGTATTTT. Its protein product is CASSPLGVNTDTQYF.

The rearrangement links TRBV11-2 to TRBJ2-2; TRBD2 agrees at 7 bases. Germline V gene data show CDR1 as SGHAT and CDR2 as FQNNGV. The CDR3 contains 17 residues. V dropped 1 base and J dropped 2; count of bases not matched to a gene: 7. This CDR3 reads CASSLVGGSDNTGELFF. CDR3 sequence (DNA): TGTGCCAGCAGCTTAGTCGGGGGGTCGGATAACACCGGGGAGCTGTTTTTT. The whole variable domain, filled in from reference TRBV11-2 and TRBJ2-2, reads EAGVAQSPRYKIIEKRQSVAFWCNPISGHATLYWYQQILGQGPKLLIQFQNNGVVDDSQLPKDRFSAERLKGVDSTLKIQPAKLEDSAVYLCASSLVGGSDNTGELFFGEGSRLTVL.

V and J are TRBV9 and TRBJ1-4; possible D gene TRBD1, 6 bases. V was pared by 0 bases and J by 7 bases, with 16 bases between. The CDR3 length is 16 residues. Germline V CDR1 and CDR2: SGDLS, YYNGEE. The DNA for the CDR3 is TGTGCCAGCAGCGTAGAAGGTCAGGGGAGGGGTGAAAAACTGTTTTTT. Its translation: CASSVEGQGRGEKLFF.

The chain joins TRBV6-5 to TRBJ2-5; no firm D call. Trimming left V 8 bases short and J 3 bases short, with 10 bases between. This CDR3 spans 12 amino acids. Germline CDR1 is MNHEY and CDR2 is SVGAGI. This CDR3 is CASARNEETQYF. CDR3 sequence (DNA): TGTGCCAGCGCTCGAAACGAAGAGACCCAGTACTTC.